The rows below give T cell receptor beta chains drawn from one sample of a study of identical twins. Each CDR3 protein gets one entry after TCRdb re-called the 5' RACE reads with MiXCR. The sample includes 1.5 million to 2 million distinct CDR3 sequences, around 33% seen only once; the top ten take roughly 0.3%. The sample comprised cord blood. The receptor source for this set is a newborn girl in good health. The CDR3 runs from the conserved cysteine through the conserved F or W. The D gene is left open where the match is weak. Size is stated for part of the rows, as once, few or many counts, or as a class when the clone is expanded.

TRBJ1-6,TRBV14,-,-,TGTGCCAGCAGCCAGTATAGACAAGGCAATAATTCACCCCTCCACTTT,CASSQYRQGNNSPLHF
TRBJ2-1,TRBV5-1,few,-,TGCGCCAGCAGACCATACACGCCGGGACACTACAATGAGCAGTTCTTC,CASRPYTPGHYNEQFF
TRBJ2-3,TRBV5-1,-,TRBD2,TGCGCCAGCAGACTAGCGGGGCCTCGGGATACGCAGTATTTT,CASRLAGPRDTQYF
TRBJ1-2,TRBV14,-,-,TGTGCCAGCAGCCGCCTCAGGGGCGCGACTGACTATGGCTACACCTTC,CASSRLRGATDYGYTF
TRBJ2-3,TRBV11-2,-,TRBD2,TGTGCCAGCAGCTTAGTTCCCAAAACGGGGAGGGAGTTATTTTTTGCATATACGCAGTATTTT,CASSLVPKTGRELFFAYTQYF
TRBJ2-5,TRBV6-2/TRBV6-3,-,TRBD2,TGTGCCAGCAGTTACTCGGGACTAGTTGTAGAGACCCAGTACTTC,CASSYSGLVVETQYF
TRBJ1-1,TRBV29-1,-,-,TGCAGCGTTACCCGGGACAACACTGAAGCTTTCTTT,CSVTRDNTEAFF
TRBJ2-5,TRBV7-7,few,TRBD2,TGTGCTAGCAGCGCCCGTGTTTCGTCTAGCGGACAAGAGACCCAGTACTTC,CASSARVSSSGQETQYF
TRBJ2-7,TRBV29-1,many,TRBD1,TGCAGCGCCGGAGACAGGGTTTCGTACGAGCAGTACTTC,CSAGDRVSYEQYF
TRBJ1-2,TRBV4-1,once,TRBD1,TGCGCCAGCAGCCAAGCGAAGGGGGCGCTTTCCAACTATGGCTACACCTTC,CASSQAKGALSNYGYTF
TRBJ1-2,TRBV9,few,-,TGTGCCAGCAGCGGAGGGAGCGGCCCTATCAACGGCTACACCTTC,CASSGGSGPINGYTF
TRBJ2-7,TRBV28,-,TRBD2,TGTGCCAGCAGTTTACGCGGGACTAGGCCTTACGAGCAGTACTTC,CASSLRGTRPYEQYF
TRBJ2-5,TRBV3-1,-,-,TGTGCCAGCAGCCAGGCGGACAGGGAGGGGACCCAGTACTTC,CASSQADREGTQYF
TRBJ2-3,TRBV20-1,-,TRBD2,TGCAGTGCTACAAAGCGGGGGGGAGCGGATACGCAGTATTTT,CSATKRGGADTQYF
TRBJ2-5,TRBV28,-,TRBD2,TGTACCAGCAGTTTCCGGGGGGATGCGGAGACCCAGTACTTC,CTSSFRGDAETQYF
TRBJ2-1,TRBV20-1,-,-,TGCAGTGCTAGGGGGATTAGCGGACAACCATACAATGAGCAGTTCTTC,CSARGISGQPYNEQFF